This TCR beta chain was identified during a study of Ad26.COV2.S vaccination and SARS-CoV-2 variants (dated by TCRdb to 2020 to 2022). General notes on the study: Vaccine-arm donors were drawn from COV1001, a multicentre, randomized, double-blind, placebo-controlled phase I-IIa trial of Ad26.COV2.S in healthy adults. Dosing of Ad26.COV2.S was intramuscular, at either 5x10^10 or 1x10^11 viral particles, delivered as one shot or as two shots spaced 56 days apart. Sequencing of the TCRbeta repertoire served to evaluate the specificity and breadth of SARS-CoV-2-reactive T cell receptors following Ad26.COV2.S vaccination. The TCR-sequenced set comprised about 32 samples: about 19 Ad26.COV2.S vaccine recipients, 5 placebo recipients and 8 SARS-CoV-2 convalescent individuals. Trial participants were randomized into five groups of five: low-dose or high-dose Ad26.COV2.S given once or twice, or placebo on both occasions. Throughout the experiments and outcome assessment, investigators stayed blinded to trial group allocation.

The V end loses 0 bases and the J end loses 1 base, and a stretch of 7 bases separates them. From the cysteine through the phenylalanine, the CDR3 covers 14 amino acids. CDR3 DNA is the only sequence kept; it has 42 bases, read in frame from the first base. From a lookup of the germline V gene, CDR1 and CDR2 are SGHRS and YFSETQ. The immunoSEQ Assay was the method used to sequence TCRbeta CDR3 regions. After extraction, genomic DNA underwent amplification by bias-controlled multiplex PCR, followed by high-throughput sequencing. As for how the authors treated the data: To quantify the absolute abundance of every unique TCRbeta CDR3 region, sequences were collapsed and filtered. Usable DNA was measured by amplifying reference genes present in all nucleated cells, and TCRbeta template counts were normalized to that usable DNA to estimate T cell fraction. Repertoire TCRs were annotated as SARS-CoV-2-specific by exact matching of V gene, CDR3 amino acid sequence and J gene to a known reactive TCR set. The reference SARS-CoV-2 TCR set was obtained from MIRA and was filtered for enrichment in COVID-19-positive ImmuneCODE repertoires, whereby public or cross-reactive TCRs were removed. Based on the MIRA antigens, annotated TCRs were further analysed at the level of specific ORF or position within ORF. Breadth was defined as the number of annotated unique rearrangements divided by the total number of unique productive rearrangements, and depth was defined as the summed frequency of the annotated unique rearrangements. Two-sided Wilcoxon rank-sum tests were applied when comparing TCR breadth between groups. As stored in TCRdb, this immuneACCESS dataset retains in-frame rearrangements with V and J assigned. A fraction of the clones does not appear; measured against another copy, unresolved V genes explain less than half of the discrepancy, and the remainder lacks a known reason. D and trimming come from the DNA, and the V and J calls and clone size come from that table. This sample comprises fewer than 800,000 clones, 80% to 90% of them detected only once. The top ten constitute about 1.5% of the sample.

The treatment or condition label here, explained by the study, means: some 20 received Ad26.COV2.S at low or high dose, single or two shots; 5 received placebo; per-sample allocation not given. Repertoires of vaccine and placebo recipients were sequenced from samples taken on day 63 after the first injection. Between 29 July and 7 August 2020, Cohort 1b enrolled 25 adults aged 18-55 years at one site in Boston, USA. As a vaccine, Ad26.COV2.S was a replication-incompetent adenovirus type 26 vector that expressed a prefusion-stabilized SARS-CoV-2 spike protein derived from the original Wuhan strain. Concerning this clone itself: No cognate antigen has been identified for it. The input lacks base qualities; no much larger clone sits a single base away.

Overall study outcomes, separate from this receptor: Substantial breadth of spike-specific CD8+ and CD4+ T cell responses was reported after vaccination. The study lacked the statistical power to compare responses across vaccine doses or regimens. The authors noted that total T cell responses may have been underestimated by the TCR breadth and depth analyses. Vaccine and placebo recipients had comparable non-spike TCR breadth, which fits with the vaccine containing only spike. Higher spike-specific TCR breadth was observed in Ad26.COV2.S recipients than in placebo recipients (P = 0.0014).

Material: peripheral blood, obtained in a trial of Ad26.COV2.S vaccine versus placebo. Recombination connected TRBV5-1 to TRBJ1-1, with no confident D gene call. The TCR originated in a person aged 18-60 years who received the Ad26.COV2.S COVID-19 vaccine or a placebo. The CDR3 reads CASSLAAPNTEAFF. The DNA is as follows: TGCGCCAGCAGCTTGGCGGCACCGAACACTGAAGCTTTCTTT.